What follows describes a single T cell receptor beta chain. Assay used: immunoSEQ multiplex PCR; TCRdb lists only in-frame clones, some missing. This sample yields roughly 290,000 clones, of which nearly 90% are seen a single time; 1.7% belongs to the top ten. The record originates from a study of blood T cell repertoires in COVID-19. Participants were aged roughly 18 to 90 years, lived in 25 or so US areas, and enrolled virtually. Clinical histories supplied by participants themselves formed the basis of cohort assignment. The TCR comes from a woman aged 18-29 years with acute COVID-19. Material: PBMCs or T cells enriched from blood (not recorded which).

For the CDR3, the DNA is TGCGCCAGCAGCTTGGACGGACCAGAGCCGAGACCAGGGGCCCCCCTGGAGCAGTACTTC. It codes for CASSLDGPEPRPGAPLEQYF. The V call is TRBV5-1, the J call TRBJ2-7, with D perhaps matching TRBD1 (6 bases). The CDR3 runs 20 residues. V was clipped by 0 bases and J by 7 bases, with 32 bases between them. Per germline, CDR1 SGHRS and CDR2 YFSETQ.